This TCR beta chain emerged from a study of immune evolution from preneoplasia to lung adenocarcinoma. General study points: Highest clonality occurred in KRAS-mutant, not EGFR-mutant or double wild-type, nodules. Top clone frequencies peaked in normal lung, apparently declining through invasive adenocarcinoma.

Each case's diagnosis was confirmed by two pathologists on H&E. Sequencing was performed with immunoSEQ multiplex PCR; in TCRdb, only in-frame clones are kept and a portion is missing. The table has 9,500 to 12,000 clones, roughly 85% seen once. Notes on this clone: Its antigen is currently unknown.

The sequence came from a person between 70 and 80 years old with invasive lung adenocarcinoma. Sequencing input: FFPE invasive lung adenocarcinoma tissue.

As DNA, the CDR3 is TGCGCCAGCAGCCAAGATGCGGGGGAGCCTGGAAACACCATATATTTT. This codes for CASSQDAGEPGNTIYF. The rearrangement joins TRBV4-1 to TRBJ1-3; a possible D gene is TRBD1 (5 bases). This CDR3 spans 16 amino acids. V was trimmed by 0 bases and J by 2 bases, leaving 11 bases between them. The germline V gene has CDR1 MGHRA and CDR2 YSYEKL.